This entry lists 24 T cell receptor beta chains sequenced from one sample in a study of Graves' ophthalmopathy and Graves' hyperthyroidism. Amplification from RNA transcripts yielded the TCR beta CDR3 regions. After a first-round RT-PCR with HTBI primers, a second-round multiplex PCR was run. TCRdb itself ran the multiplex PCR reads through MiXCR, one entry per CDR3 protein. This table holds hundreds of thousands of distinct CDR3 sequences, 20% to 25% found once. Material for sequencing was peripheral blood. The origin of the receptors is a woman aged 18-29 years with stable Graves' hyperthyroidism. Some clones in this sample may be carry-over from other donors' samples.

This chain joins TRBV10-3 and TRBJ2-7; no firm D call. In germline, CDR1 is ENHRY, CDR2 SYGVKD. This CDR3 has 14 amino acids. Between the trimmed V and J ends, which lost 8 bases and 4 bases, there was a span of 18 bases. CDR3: CAISRSTDGYEQYF. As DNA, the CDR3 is TGTGCCATCTCCCGGTCAACTGACGGTTACGAGCAGTACTTC.

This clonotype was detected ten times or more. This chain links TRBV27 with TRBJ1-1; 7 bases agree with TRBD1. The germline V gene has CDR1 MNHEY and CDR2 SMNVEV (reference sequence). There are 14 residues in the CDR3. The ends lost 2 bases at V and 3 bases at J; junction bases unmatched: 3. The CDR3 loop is CASSLRTGYTEAFF. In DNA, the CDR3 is TGTGCCAGCAGTTTAAGGACAGGCTACACTGAAGCTTTCTTT.

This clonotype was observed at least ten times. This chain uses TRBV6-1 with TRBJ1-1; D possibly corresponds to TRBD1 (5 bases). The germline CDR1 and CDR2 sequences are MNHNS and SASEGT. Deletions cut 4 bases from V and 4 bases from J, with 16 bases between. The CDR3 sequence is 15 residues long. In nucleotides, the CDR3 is TGTGCCAGCAGTGGGATCGGGGCAGGGAGCACTGAAGCTTTCTTT. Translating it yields CASSGIGAGSTEAFF.

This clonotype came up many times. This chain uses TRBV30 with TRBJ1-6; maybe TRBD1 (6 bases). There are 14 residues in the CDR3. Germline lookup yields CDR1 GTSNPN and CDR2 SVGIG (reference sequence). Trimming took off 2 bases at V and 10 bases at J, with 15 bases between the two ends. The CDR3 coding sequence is TGTGCCTGGAGTCTAACAGGGAAGGGCTCACCCCTCCACTTT. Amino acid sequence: CAWSLTGKGSPLHF. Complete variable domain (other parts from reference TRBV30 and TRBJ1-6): SQTIHQWPATLVQPVGSPLSLECTVEGTSNPNLYWYRQAAGRGLQLLFYSVGIGQISSEVPQNLSASRPQDRQFILSSKKLLLSDSGFYLCAWSLTGKGSPLHFGNGTRLTVT.

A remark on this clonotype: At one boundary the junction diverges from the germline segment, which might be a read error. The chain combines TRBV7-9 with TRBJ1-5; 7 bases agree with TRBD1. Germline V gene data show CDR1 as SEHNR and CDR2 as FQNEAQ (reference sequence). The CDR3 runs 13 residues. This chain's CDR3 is CASSPDRDQPQRF. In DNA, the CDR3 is TGTGCCAGCAGCCCCGACAGGGATCAGCCCCAGCGTTTT.

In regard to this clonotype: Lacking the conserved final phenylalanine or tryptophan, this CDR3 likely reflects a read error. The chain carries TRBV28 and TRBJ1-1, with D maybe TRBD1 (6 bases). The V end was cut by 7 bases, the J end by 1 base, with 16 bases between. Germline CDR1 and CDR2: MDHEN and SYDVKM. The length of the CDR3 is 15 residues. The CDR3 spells CASKGHDQGNTEAFC. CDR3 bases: TGTGCCAGCAAGGGACATGACCAGGGGAACACTGAAGCTTTCTGT.

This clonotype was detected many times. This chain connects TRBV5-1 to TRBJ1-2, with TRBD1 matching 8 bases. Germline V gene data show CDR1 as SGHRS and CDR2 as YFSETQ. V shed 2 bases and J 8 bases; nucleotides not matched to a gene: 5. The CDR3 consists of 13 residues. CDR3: CASSLPGGAGYTF. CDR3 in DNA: TGCGCCAGCAGCTTACCAGGGGGCGCGGGCTACACCTTC.

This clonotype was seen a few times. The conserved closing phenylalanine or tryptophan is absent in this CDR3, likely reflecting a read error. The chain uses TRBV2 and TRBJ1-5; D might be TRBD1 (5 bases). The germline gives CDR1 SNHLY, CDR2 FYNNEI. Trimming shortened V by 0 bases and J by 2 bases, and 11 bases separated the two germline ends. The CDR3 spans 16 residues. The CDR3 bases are TGTGCCAGCAGTGAAGCAGGGGCCCGGGGCAATCAGCCCCAGCATCTT. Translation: CASSEAGARGNQPQHL.

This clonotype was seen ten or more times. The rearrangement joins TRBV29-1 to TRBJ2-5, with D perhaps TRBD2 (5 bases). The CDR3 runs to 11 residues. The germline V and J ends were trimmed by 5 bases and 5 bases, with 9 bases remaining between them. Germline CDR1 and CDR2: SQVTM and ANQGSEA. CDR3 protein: CSVSGMETQYF. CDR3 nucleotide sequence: TGCAGCGTTTCGGGGATGGAGACCCAGTACTTC.

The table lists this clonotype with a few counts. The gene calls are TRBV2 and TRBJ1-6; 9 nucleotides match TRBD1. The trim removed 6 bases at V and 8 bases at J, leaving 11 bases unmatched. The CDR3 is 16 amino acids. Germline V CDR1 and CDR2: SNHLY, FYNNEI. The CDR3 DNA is TGTGCCAGCAGACGCACCGGGACAGGGTTCGATTCACCCCTCCACTTT. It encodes CASRRTGTGFDSPLHF.

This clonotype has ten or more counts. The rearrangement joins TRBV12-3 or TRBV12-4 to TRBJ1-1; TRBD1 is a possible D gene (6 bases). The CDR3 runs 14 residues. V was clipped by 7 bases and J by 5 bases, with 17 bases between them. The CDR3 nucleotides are TGTGCCAGCACCCCGGGGGGGGGCGTTACTGAAGCTTTCTTT. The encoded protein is CASTPGGGVTEAFF.

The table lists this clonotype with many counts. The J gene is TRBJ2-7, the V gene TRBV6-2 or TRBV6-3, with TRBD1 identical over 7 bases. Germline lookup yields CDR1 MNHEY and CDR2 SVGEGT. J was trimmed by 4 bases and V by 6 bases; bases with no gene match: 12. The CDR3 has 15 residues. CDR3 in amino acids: CASRQGNRDVYEQYF. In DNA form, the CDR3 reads TGTGCCAGCAGACAGGGGAACCGCGACGTGTACGAGCAGTACTTC.

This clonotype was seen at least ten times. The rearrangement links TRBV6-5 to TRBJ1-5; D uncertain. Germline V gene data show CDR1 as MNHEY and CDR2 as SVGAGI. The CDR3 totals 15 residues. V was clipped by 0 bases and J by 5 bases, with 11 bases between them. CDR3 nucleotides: TGTGCCAGCAGTTACTCGATGGCAGTTTATCAGCCCCAGCATTTT. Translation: CASSYSMAVYQPQHF.

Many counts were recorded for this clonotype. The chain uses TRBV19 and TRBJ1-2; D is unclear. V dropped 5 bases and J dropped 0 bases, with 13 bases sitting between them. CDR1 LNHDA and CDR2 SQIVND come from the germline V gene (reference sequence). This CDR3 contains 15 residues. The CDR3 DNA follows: TGTGCCAGTAGTGCCGACTGGGGTGCTAACTATGGCTACACCTTC. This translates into CASSADWGANYGYTF.

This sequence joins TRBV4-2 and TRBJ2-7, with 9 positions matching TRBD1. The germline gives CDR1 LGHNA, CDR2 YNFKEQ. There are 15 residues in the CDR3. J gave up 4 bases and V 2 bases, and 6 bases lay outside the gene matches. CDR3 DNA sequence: TGTGCCAGCAGCCAAATACAGGGGGCGTCGTACGAGCAGTACTTC. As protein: CASSQIQGASYEQYF.

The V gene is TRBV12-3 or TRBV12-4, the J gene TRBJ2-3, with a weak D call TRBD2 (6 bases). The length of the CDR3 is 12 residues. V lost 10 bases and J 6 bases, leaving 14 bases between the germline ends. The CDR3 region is CATRSEGDTQYF. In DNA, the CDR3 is TGTGCCACCCGCTCGGAGGGGGATACGCAGTATTTT.

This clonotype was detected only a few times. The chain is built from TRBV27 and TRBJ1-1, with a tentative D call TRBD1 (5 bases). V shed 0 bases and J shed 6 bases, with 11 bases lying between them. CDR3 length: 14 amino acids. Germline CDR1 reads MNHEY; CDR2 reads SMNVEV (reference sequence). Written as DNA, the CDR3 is TGTGCCAGCAGTTTATCGCAGGGATCTCCTGAAGCTTTCTTT. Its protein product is CASSLSQGSPEAFF.

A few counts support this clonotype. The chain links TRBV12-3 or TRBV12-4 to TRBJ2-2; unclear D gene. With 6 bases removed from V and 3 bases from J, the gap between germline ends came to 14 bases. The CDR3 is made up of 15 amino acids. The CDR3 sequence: CASRYPGAHTGELFF. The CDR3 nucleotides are TGTGCCAGCAGGTACCCAGGCGCTCACACCGGGGAGCTGTTTTTT.

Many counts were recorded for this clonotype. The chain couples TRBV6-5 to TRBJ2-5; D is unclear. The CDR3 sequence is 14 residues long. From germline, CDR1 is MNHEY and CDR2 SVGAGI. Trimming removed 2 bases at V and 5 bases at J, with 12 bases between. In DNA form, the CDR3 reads TGTGCCAGCAGTTACCCACAAAACGGGGAGACCCAGTACTTC. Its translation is CASSYPQNGETQYF.

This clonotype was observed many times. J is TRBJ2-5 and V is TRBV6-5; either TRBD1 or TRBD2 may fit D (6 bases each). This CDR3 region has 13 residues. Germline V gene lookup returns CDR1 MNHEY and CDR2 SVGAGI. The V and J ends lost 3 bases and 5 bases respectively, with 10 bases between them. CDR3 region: CASSYRGLETQYF. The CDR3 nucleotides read TGTGCCAGCAGTTATCGGGGGCTGGAGACCCAGTACTTC.

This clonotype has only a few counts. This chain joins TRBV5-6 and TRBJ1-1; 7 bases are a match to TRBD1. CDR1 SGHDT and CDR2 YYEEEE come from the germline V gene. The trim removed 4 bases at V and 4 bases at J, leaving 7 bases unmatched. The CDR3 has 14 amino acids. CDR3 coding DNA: TGTGCCAGCAGCACGGGACAGAGCACCACTGAAGCTTTCTTT. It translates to CASSTGQSTTEAFF.

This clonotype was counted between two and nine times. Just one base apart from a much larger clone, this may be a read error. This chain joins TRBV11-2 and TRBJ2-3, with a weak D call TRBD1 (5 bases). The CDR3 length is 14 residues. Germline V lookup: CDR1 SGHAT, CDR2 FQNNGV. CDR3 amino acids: CASRLGALPDTQYF. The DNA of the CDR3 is TGTGCCAGCAGGTTAGGGGCTTTACCAGATACGCAGTATTTT.

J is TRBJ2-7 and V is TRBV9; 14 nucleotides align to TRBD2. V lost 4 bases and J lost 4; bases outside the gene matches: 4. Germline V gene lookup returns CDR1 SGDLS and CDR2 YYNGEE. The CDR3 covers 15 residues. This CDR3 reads CASSLTSGGGYEQYF. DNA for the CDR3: TGTGCCAGCAGCTTGACTAGCGGGGGGGGATACGAGCAGTACTTC.

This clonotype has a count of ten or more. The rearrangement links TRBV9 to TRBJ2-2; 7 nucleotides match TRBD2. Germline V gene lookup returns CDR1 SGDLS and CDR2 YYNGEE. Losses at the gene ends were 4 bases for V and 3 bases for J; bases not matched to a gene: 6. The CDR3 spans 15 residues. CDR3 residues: CASSLADYHTGELFF. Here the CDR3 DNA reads TGTGCCAGCAGCCTAGCGGACTATCACACCGGGGAGCTGTTTTTT.